The sequence of this TCR beta chain was determined in a study of cytomegalovirus exposure and HLA in healthy donors. Amplification used 60 Vbeta primers and 13 Jbeta primers. Here immunoSEQ multiplex PCR was the method, and the copy in TCRdb shows in-frame clones only, minus some. The sample holds some 150,000 clones, just under 85% seen once. V was cut by 3 bases and J by 0 bases, with 13 bases left in between. The CDR3 extends over 15 amino acids. Germline V gene data show CDR1 as SGHDT and CDR2 as YYEEEE. J is TRBJ2-7 and V is TRBV5-6; TRBD1 is a possible D gene (6 bases). This receptor was obtained from a woman aged 40 to 50 in good health and CMV-seronegative. What was sequenced was PBMCs. CDR3 sequence reads: CASSYRDTYSYEQYF. CDR3 in DNA: TGTGCCAGCAGCTACCGGGACACATACTCCTACGAGCAGTACTTC.